This T cell receptor beta chain was documented in a study of cytomegalovirus exposure and HLA in healthy donors. About the study: Counted in an early data release were about 85 million unique TCRs from HLA-typed donors.

Germline CDR1 is SGHNT and CDR2 is YYREEE (reference sequence). The CDR3 has 16 residues. With 2 bases clipped from V and 1 base from J, the junction kept 5 bases outside the gene matches. Study-level points and caveats: Accounts indicate the classifier identified cytomegalovirus status with strong specificity and sensitivity. Sequencing likely produced, as an artifact, a cluster of highly shared sequence variants.

PCR employed 60 Vbeta and 13 Jbeta primers. This table comes from immunoSEQ multiplex PCR, and its TCRdb copy is limited to in-frame clones, with some not included. The data contain 150,000 to 200,000 clones, 70% to 90% of them seen just once; the ten biggest clones take up under 2%. Worth noting for this clone: The target antigen is unknown.

This chain joins TRBV5-4 and TRBJ1-1, with 10 positions matching TRBD1. The sequenced sample consisted of PBMCs. The origin of this receptor is a woman in her late teens or twenties in good health and CMV-seronegative. The CDR3 spells CASSFDRGPGNTEAFF. Written as DNA, the CDR3 is TGTGCCAGCAGCTTCGACAGGGGGCCGGGGAACACTGAAGCTTTCTTT.